This T cell receptor (beta chain) is from a study of T cell repertoires in cytomegalovirus infection (dated by TCRdb to about 2019). Looking at the study overall: Alongside well-studied HLA-B-restricted epitopes, the peptide stimulations were aimed at recently identified HLA-C-restricted CMV epitopes, whose presentation resists viral immunomodulation. Donor HLA type was relevant to the analysis, as public TCR beta signatures indicated carriage of CMV infection together with the matching HLA type.

For this clonotype: It lacks a known antigen. The record has no base qualities; no much larger clone is one base away.

The sequencer listed for this sample is Illumina HiSeq 1500. The public reads were quality trimmed at Q25 with fastp and then assembled into clones with MiXCR by TCRdb, keeping productive beta chains. Every distinct CDR3 protein forms one entry, paired with its most common genes and DNA. This sample comprises some 480,000 distinct CDR3 sequences, about 33% of them detected only once. Roughly 15% of the sample is taken by the ten largest. Taken with the paper, the label for treatment or condition translates to: in vitro stimulation with specific CMV peptide epitopes to enrich CMV-specific T cells. From the germline V gene, CDR1 is KGHSH and CDR2 is LQKENI. The junction shows trimming of 3 bases on V and 5 bases on J, plus 10 bases between the germline ends. There are 13 amino acids in the CDR3, from cysteine to phenylalanine inclusive. Of the read, only the CDR3 DNA is kept; its 39 bases are in frame from base 1.

What the research found in general, with its limitations: In the ex vivo response, HLA-C-restricted CMV-specific TCR beta clonotypes were dominant, and in two of eight donors the single most frequent clonotype came from this HLA-C-restricted group. Carriers of CMV infection plus the relevant HLA type were discriminated by the cumulative frequency of public TCR beta family members in the study cohort and in an independent roughly 320-donor cohort.

The input for sequencing was cultured PBMCs, taken from culture after CMV antigen stimulation. Recombination joined TRBV18 with TRBJ1-2; the D gene assignment is ambiguous. This TCR came from a human donor in good health (CMV status not recorded). Some clones in this sample may be carry-over from other donors' samples. The nucleotides read TGTGCCAGCTCACCGACTGAAGAATATGGCTACACCTTC. Its translation reads: CASSPTEEYGYTF.